A selection of T cell receptor beta chains follows, all from one sample in a study of T cells after yellow fever vaccination. TCRdb re-analysed the 5' RACE reads in MiXCR, keeping a single row per CDR3 protein. The sample lists under 150,000 distinct CDR3 sequences, around 15% seen once, with 35% to 45% in the top ten. The sequencing used CD8+ T cells sorted from PBMCs, collected 5 days after the yellow fever booster vaccination. The receptors were sampled from a man younger than 35 who received the YFV17D yellow fever vaccine. The CDR3 runs from the conserved cysteine through the conserved F or W. Each record gives: CDR3 protein, CDR3 DNA, J gene, V gene, clone size, D gene. The D gene is left open where the match is weak. Size values are once, few and many counts, or a class for expanded clones, and some rows have none.

CDR3aa: CAWKTGGAKNEQFF
CDR3nt: TGTGCCTGGAAGACAGGGGGCGCGAAGAATGAGCAGTTCTTC
j_gene: TRBJ2-1
v_gene: TRBV30
abundance: NA
d_gene: TRBD1

CDR3aa: CASSSSGGLYEQYF
CDR3nt: TGTGCCAGCAGCAGTAGCGGGGGGCTCTACGAGCAGTACTTC
j_gene: TRBJ2-7
v_gene: TRBV7-8
abundance: many
d_gene: TRBD2

CDR3aa: CASSQAGTANEKLFF
CDR3nt: TGCGCCAGCAGCCAAGCCGGGACAGCTAATGAAAAACTGTTTTTT
j_gene: TRBJ1-4
v_gene: TRBV4-1
abundance: many
d_gene: TRBD1

CDR3aa: CASSLLAGGRYNEQFF
CDR3nt: TGTGCCAGCAGCCTATTAGCGGGGGGGAGATACAATGAGCAGTTCTTC
j_gene: TRBJ2-1
v_gene: TRBV3-1
abundance: few
d_gene: TRBD2

CDR3aa: CASSQDLLTGASTDTQYF
CDR3nt: TGCGCCAGCAGCCAAGATCTGCTTACGGGGGCTAGCACAGATACGCAGTATTTT
j_gene: TRBJ2-3
v_gene: TRBV4-3
abundance: many
d_gene: NA

CDR3aa: CASSLTGLVDQPQHF
CDR3nt: TGTGCCAGCAGTTTGACAGGGCTGGTCGATCAGCCCCAGCATTTT
j_gene: TRBJ1-5
v_gene: TRBV12-3/TRBV12-4
abundance: NA
d_gene: TRBD1

CDR3aa: CASSLTGGREAFF
CDR3nt: TGTGCCAGCAGCTTGACAGGGGGCCGGGAAGCTTTCTTT
j_gene: TRBJ1-1
v_gene: TRBV5-4
abundance: NA
d_gene: TRBD1

CDR3aa: CASSLGTATYEQYF
CDR3nt: TGTGCCAGCAGCTTAGGGACAGCAACCTACGAGCAGTACTTC
j_gene: TRBJ2-7
v_gene: TRBV7-9
abundance: NA
d_gene: NA

CDR3aa: CASSQPGQYSSYEQYF
CDR3nt: TGCGCCAGCAGCCAACCAGGACAGTATTCCTCCTACGAGCAGTACTTC
j_gene: TRBJ2-7
v_gene: TRBV4-1
abundance: NA
d_gene: NA

CDR3aa: CATYETGGVQETQYF
CDR3nt: TGTGCCACGTACGAGACGGGCGGGGTGCAAGAGACCCAGTACTTC
j_gene: TRBJ2-5
v_gene: TRBV10-3
abundance: NA
d_gene: NA

CDR3aa: CASSGADGGTQYF
CDR3nt: TGTGCCAGCAGCGGAGCGGACGGTGGGACCCAGTACTTC
j_gene: TRBJ2-5
v_gene: TRBV7-3
abundance: NA
d_gene: NA

CDR3aa: CASSYVTSSDTQYF
CDR3nt: TGTGCCAGCAGTTACGTTACTAGCTCCGATACGCAGTATTTT
j_gene: TRBJ2-3
v_gene: TRBV6-5
abundance: NA
d_gene: NA

CDR3aa: CASSYSGDTGELFF
CDR3nt: TGTGCCAGCAGTTACTCGGGGGACACCGGGGAGCTGTTTTTT
j_gene: TRBJ2-2
v_gene: TRBV6-5
abundance: few
d_gene: NA

CDR3aa: CSARESNTGELFF
CDR3nt: TGCAGCGCCAGGGAGTCGAACACCGGGGAGCTGTTTTTT
j_gene: TRBJ2-2
v_gene: TRBV29-1
abundance: NA
d_gene: NA

CDR3aa: CASSQDWDRANQPQHF
CDR3nt: TGCGCCAGCAGCCAAGATTGGGACAGGGCTAATCAGCCCCAGCATTTT
j_gene: TRBJ1-5
v_gene: TRBV4-1
abundance: few
d_gene: TRBD1

CDR3aa: CASSRRRSSTDTQYF
CDR3nt: TGTGCCAGCAGCCGCCGCCGTTCGAGCACAGATACGCAGTATTTT
j_gene: TRBJ2-3
v_gene: TRBV7-9
abundance: NA
d_gene: NA

CDR3aa: CATRSGTEAFF
CDR3nt: TGTGCCACCAGGTCGGGCACTGAAGCTTTCTTT
j_gene: TRBJ1-1
v_gene: TRBV24-1
abundance: NA
d_gene: NA

CDR3aa: CASRTGISSYNEQFF
CDR3nt: TGTGCCAGCAGAACAGGGATTAGCTCCTACAATGAGCAGTTCTTC
j_gene: TRBJ2-1
v_gene: TRBV6-5
abundance: few
d_gene: NA

CDR3aa: CASSQGELWGRADTQYF
CDR3nt: TGCGCCAGCAGCCAGGGGGAGCTGTGGGGGAGAGCAGATACGCAGTATTTT
j_gene: TRBJ2-3
v_gene: TRBV4-1
abundance: NA
d_gene: NA

CDR3aa: CASSQDSTGGVYGYTF
CDR3nt: TGCGCCAGCAGCCAAGACAGTACCGGAGGGGTCTATGGCTACACCTTC
j_gene: TRBJ1-2
v_gene: TRBV4-3
abundance: NA
d_gene: NA

CDR3aa: CASSLGVGINTGELFF
CDR3nt: TGTGCCAGCAGCTTAGGAGTGGGGATCAACACCGGGGAGCTGTTTTTT
j_gene: TRBJ2-2
v_gene: TRBV11-2
abundance: few
d_gene: NA

CDR3aa: CAISELRGITDTQYF
CDR3nt: TGTGCCATCAGTGAGTTACGAGGGATCACAGATACGCAGTATTTT
j_gene: TRBJ2-3
v_gene: TRBV10-3
abundance: few
d_gene: NA

CDR3aa: CSAPTGVVGTQYF
CDR3nt: TGCAGCGCGCCAACAGGGGTGGTAGGGACCCAGTACTTC
j_gene: TRBJ2-5
v_gene: TRBV29-1
abundance: few
d_gene: TRBD1

CDR3aa: CASSEPGGPLEQFF
CDR3nt: TGTGCCAGCAGTGAGCCGGGGGGCCCACTCGAGCAGTTCTTC
j_gene: TRBJ2-1
v_gene: TRBV25-1
abundance: few
d_gene: NA

CDR3aa: CATSSHGGMSENEQYF
CDR3nt: TGTGCCACCAGCTCCCATGGGGGGATGAGTGAGAACGAGCAGTACTTC
j_gene: TRBJ2-7
v_gene: TRBV15
abundance: NA
d_gene: NA

CDR3aa: CASSEAILGLSGYTF
CDR3nt: TGTGCCAGCAGTGAAGCAATCCTGGGGTTGAGTGGCTACACCTTC
j_gene: TRBJ1-2
v_gene: TRBV6-1
abundance: few
d_gene: NA

CDR3aa: CARQLKRTEAFF
CDR3nt: TGTGCCAGACAACTTAAAAGGACTGAAGCTTTCTTT
j_gene: TRBJ1-1
v_gene: TRBV21-1
abundance: few
d_gene: NA

CDR3aa: CASRVEWTGNQPQHF
CDR3nt: TGTGCCAGCAGGGTCGAGTGGACAGGCAATCAGCCCCAGCATTTT
j_gene: TRBJ1-5
v_gene: TRBV5-5
abundance: NA
d_gene: NA

CDR3aa: CASSFRVDEQFF
CDR3nt: TGTGCCAGCAGCTTCAGGGTGGATGAGCAGTTCTTC
j_gene: TRBJ2-1
v_gene: TRBV13
abundance: few
d_gene: NA

CDR3aa: CATRGTPSGANVLTF
CDR3nt: TGTGCCACCAGGGGGACGCCCTCTGGGGCCAACGTCCTGACTTTC
j_gene: TRBJ2-6
v_gene: TRBV24-1
abundance: NA
d_gene: NA

CDR3aa: CASSLLGVQETQYF
CDR3nt: TGTGCCAGCAGTCTCCTCGGAGTGCAGGAGACCCAGTACTTC
j_gene: TRBJ2-5
v_gene: TRBV27
abundance: few
d_gene: NA

CDR3aa: CASSYAGQGYEQYF
CDR3nt: TGTGCCAGCAGTTACGCGGGACAGGGCTACGAGCAGTACTTC
j_gene: TRBJ2-7
v_gene: TRBV6-2/TRBV6-3
abundance: NA
d_gene: TRBD1

CDR3aa: CASSFFGVATEAFF
CDR3nt: TGTGCCAGCAGTTTTTTTGGGGTAGCCACTGAAGCTTTCTTT
j_gene: TRBJ1-1
v_gene: TRBV12-3/TRBV12-4
abundance: few
d_gene: NA

CDR3aa: CASSKMIEESSYNEQFF
CDR3nt: TGTGCCAGCAGTAAGATGATTGAGGAGAGCTCCTACAATGAGCAGTTCTTC
j_gene: TRBJ2-1
v_gene: TRBV28
abundance: NA
d_gene: NA

CDR3aa: CASSRLLGYTF
CDR3nt: TGTGCCAGCAGCCGCTTATTGGGCTACACCTTC
j_gene: TRBJ1-2
v_gene: TRBV7-9
abundance: NA
d_gene: NA

CDR3aa: CASRAKPGLGGNEQFF
CDR3nt: TGTGCCAGCAGAGCCAAACCGGGACTAGGGGGCAATGAGCAGTTCTTC
j_gene: TRBJ2-1
v_gene: TRBV6-5
abundance: few
d_gene: TRBD2

CDR3aa: CASIYREERGAEQFF
CDR3nt: TGTGCCAGCATTTACAGGGAAGAGCGGGGGGCCGAGCAGTTCTTC
j_gene: TRBJ2-1
v_gene: TRBV6-1
abundance: NA
d_gene: TRBD2

CDR3aa: CATSRTANYGYTF
CDR3nt: TGTGCCACCAGCAGGACCGCGAACTATGGCTACACCTTC
j_gene: TRBJ1-2
v_gene: TRBV15
abundance: NA
d_gene: NA

CDR3aa: CASSPTGNYGYTF
CDR3nt: TGTGCCAGCAGCCCCACAGGGAACTATGGCTACACCTTC
j_gene: TRBJ1-2
v_gene: TRBV12-3/TRBV12-4
abundance: many
d_gene: NA

CDR3aa: CASSLRGRYQETQYF
CDR3nt: TGTGCCAGCAGCCTCCGGGGGAGATACCAAGAGACCCAGTACTTC
j_gene: TRBJ2-5
v_gene: TRBV7-8
abundance: NA
d_gene: NA

CDR3aa: CASSWTGRFSPLHF
CDR3nt: TGTGCCAGCAGTTGGACAGGGCGGTTTTCACCCCTCCACTTT
j_gene: TRBJ1-6
v_gene: TRBV28
abundance: NA
d_gene: TRBD1